A selection of T cell receptor beta chains follows, all from one sample in a study of regulatory T cells in long-lasting Graves disease. TCRdb ran MiXCR on the multiplex PCR reads and lists one entry per CDR3 protein. Here the sample spans around 400,000 distinct CDR3 sequences, less than 20% being singletons. The starting material was peripheral blood mononuclear cells (PBMCs), obtained at new diagnosis, from a patient treated with antithyroid drugs. The receptors were sampled from a female donor with Graves disease. The CDR3 runs from the conserved cysteine through the conserved F or W.

J: TRBJ2-7
V: TRBV4-2
CDR3: CASSPKGGLGYEQYF

J: TRBJ1-1
V: TRBV5-5
CDR3: CASSFGGPTEAFF

J: TRBJ1-6
V: TRBV20-1
CDR3: CSARGGFGNSPLHF

J: TRBJ2-7
V: TRBV10-3
CDR3: CAISGTGGIYEQYF

J: TRBJ1-6
V: TRBV28
CDR3: CASSLFPRRGPELYNSPLHF

J: TRBJ1-3
V: TRBV5-1
CDR3: CASSPGTTGNTIYF

J: TRBJ1-2
V: TRBV4-2
CDR3: CASRSIGGREGYTF

J: TRBJ1-2
V: TRBV29-1
CDR3: CSAERTSGGNYGYTF

J: TRBJ2-1
V: TRBV19
CDR3: CASREGSGYNEQFF

J: TRBJ2-1
V: TRBV27
CDR3: CASSYGTRYGVEQFF

J: TRBJ1-1
V: TRBV12-3/TRBV12-4
CDR3: CASRVYVNTEAFF

J: TRBJ1-1
V: TRBV30
CDR3: CALRGFQGAFF

J: TRBJ1-4
V: TRBV4-1
CDR3: CASNLRGVGNEKLFF

J: TRBJ1-6
V: TRBV5-5
CDR3: CASFRGDVNSPLHF

J: TRBJ2-3
V: TRBV5-1
CDR3: CASSTRQGAGDTQYF

J: TRBJ1-2
V: TRBV7-9
CDR3: CASSLSETSLYGYTF

J: TRBJ2-3
V: TRBV7-2
CDR3: CASSLRQGVTDTQYF

J: TRBJ1-1
V: TRBV27
CDR3: CASSPTGGSTEAFF

J: TRBJ2-5
V: TRBV6-1
CDR3: CASSRGRWETQYF

J: TRBJ2-5
V: TRBV29-1
CDR3: CSVENRPQETQYF

J: TRBJ1-5
V: TRBV20-1
CDR3: CSAARSFQPQHF

J: TRBJ1-5
V: TRBV6-2/TRBV6-3
CDR3: CASSEGGSLLLSNQPQHF

J: TRBJ1-3
V: TRBV10-3
CDR3: CAISELTRAGNTIYF

J: TRBJ2-4
V: TRBV28
CDR3: CASGTRDNIQYF

J: TRBJ1-1
V: TRBV6-1
CDR3: CASSLYLTGGTEAFF

J: TRBJ1-5
V: TRBV5-1
CDR3: CASSWDRGIGQPQHF

J: TRBJ1-3
V: TRBV6-2/TRBV6-3
CDR3: CASSYSTPGNTIYF

J: .
V: TRBV5-5
CDR3: CASSEPGDKNIQYF

J: TRBJ1-5
V: TRBV3-1
CDR3: CASSARSSGGGWQPQHF

J: TRBJ2-5
V: TRBV18
CDR3: CASSPNQETQYF

J: TRBJ2-3
V: TRBV7-9
CDR3: CASSSTGGERESTDTQYF

J: TRBJ1-2
V: TRBV13
CDR3: CASSLVAGSGYTF

J: TRBJ1-2
V: TRBV5-1
CDR3: CASSSHPDGDYGYTF

J: TRBJ1-2
V: TRBV7-2
CDR3: CASSSPYHRLTRGQEVYGYTF

J: TRBJ2-1
V: TRBV7-9
CDR3: CASSYGLAGAGDEQFF

J: TRBJ1-1
V: TRBV13
CDR3: CASSLGHKNTEAFF

J: TRBJ2-1
V: TRBV15
CDR3: CATSQREDRSNEQFF

J: TRBJ2-4
V: TRBV15
CDR3: CATSRSGAGGAKNIQYF

J: TRBJ2-1
V: TRBV6-2/TRBV6-3
CDR3: CASSYSSSGGGDNEQFF

J: TRBJ2-1
V: TRBV19
CDR3: CASSSLAGGFEQFF

J: TRBJ1-1
V: TRBV3-1
CDR3: CASSQQVNTEAFF

J: TRBJ2-3
V: TRBV14
CDR3: CASSQPRYKGGTDTQYF

J: TRBJ1-1
V: TRBV2
CDR3: CASSEGGGRNTEAFF

J: .
V: TRBV24-1
CDR3: CATSDSLAGGREAQYF

J: TRBJ1-6
V: TRBV11-2
CDR3: CASSLASTAFEGPLHF

J: TRBJ1-2
V: TRBV13
CDR3: CASSRMGGYTF

J: TRBJ2-5
V: TRBV4-1
CDR3: CASSSRQGQETQYF

J: TRBJ1-5
V: TRBV15
CDR3: CATSREERTYQPQHF

J: TRBJ2-7
V: TRBV12-3/TRBV12-4
CDR3: CASSAYLADSCEQYF

J: TRBJ2-3
V: TRBV7-2
CDR3: CASSSIGSFDTQYF